This T cell receptor (beta chain) comes out of a study of human T cells and chemical hapten exposure. Turning to the study itself: Small differences in pooled library volume mainly drove the variation in TCR yields per sample.

Looked up from germline, CDR1 is MNHEY and CDR2 is SMNVEV (reference sequence). The CDR3 loop spans 15 amino acids. V was clipped by 5 bases and J by 2 bases, with 16 bases between them. Only a few counts were recorded for this clonotype. MiXCR, applied by TCRdb to the RACE reads, yields one record per CDR3 protein. Altogether some 74,000 distinct CDR3 sequences are present, 11% to 15% being singletons, with the ten largest covering approximately 4.5%. The time point: pre-sensitization, week 0. Treatment specified: therapeutic diphenylcyclopropenone sensitization with weekly scalp DPC. The drawing of blood occurred before each patch test was applied.

Sequencing was performed on whole blood, taken in connection with sensitization to the hapten diphenylcyclopropenone (DPC). The V call is TRBV27, the J call TRBJ2-7; D ambiguous. This sequence was found in a woman aged 45-60 years with alopecia areata. Some clones in this sample may be carry-over from other donors' samples. CDR3 protein: CASSPRAGVTYEQYF. In DNA form, the CDR3 reads TGTGCCAGCAGTCCGCGAGCAGGCGTGACCTACGAGCAGTACTTC.